Below, 20 T cell receptor beta chains from the same sample are listed, as sequenced in a study of T cells in Graves' hyperthyroidism and ophthalmopathy. Amplification of TCR beta CDR3 regions used RNA as the template. The HTBI set primed first-round TCR CDR3 RT-PCR. TCRdb re-called the multiplex PCR reads through MiXCR, storing one row per CDR3 protein. In the table there are 300,000 to 500,000 distinct CDR3 sequences, just under 15% of which are singletons. Sequences were obtained from blood. Receptors originate from a woman in her twenties or thirties with Graves' hyperthyroidism.

The V gene is TRBV4-1, the J gene TRBJ1-5; D gene unclear. The CDR3 runs 13 residues. V was trimmed by 1 base and J by 7 bases, leaving 8 bases between them. CDR1 and CDR2 from the germline V gene are MGHRA and YSYEKL. This chain's CDR3 is CASSQVGGQPQHF. For the CDR3, the DNA is TGCGCCAGCAGCCAAGTCGGAGGCCAGCCCCAGCATTTT.

The chain links TRBV6-1 to TRBJ2-3; D may be TRBD2 (5 bases). The CDR3 is 14 residues long. Germline V gene data show CDR1 as MNHNS and CDR2 as SASEGT. Trimming left V 4 bases short and J 8 bases short, with 16 bases between. The CDR3 reads CASSGTSTTPTQYF. CDR3 DNA: TGTGCCAGCAGTGGGACTTCAACCACCCCTACGCAGTATTTT.

This clonotype was detected many times. V usage is TRBV11-2 and J usage is TRBJ2-1, with D tentatively TRBD2 (5 bases). The CDR3 is made up of 15 amino acids. The V end was cut by 0 bases, the J end by 2 bases, with 8 bases between. From germline, CDR1 is SGHAT and CDR2 FQNNGV. CDR3 amino acids: CASSLEAAPYNEQFF. Written as DNA, the CDR3 is TGTGCCAGCAGCTTAGAAGCGGCCCCCTACAATGAGCAGTTCTTC. The complete variable domain, with remaining parts taken from reference TRBV11-2 and TRBJ2-1, reads EAGVAQSPRYKIIEKRQSVAFWCNPISGHATLYWYQQILGQGPKLLIQFQNNGVVDDSQLPKDRFSAERLKGVDSTLKIQPAKLEDSAVYLCASSLEAAPYNEQFFGPGTRLTVL.

The table lists this clonotype with a few counts. The CDR3 protein is CASSTTSGGSNTGQFF. The DNA of the CDR3 is TGTGCCAGCAGCACTACTAGCGGGGGATCTAATACCGGGCAGTTCTTC. The chain uses TRBV7-6 and TRBJ2-1; 11 nucleotides line up with TRBD2. The V gene end was trimmed by 5 bases and the J gene end by 12 bases; junction bases not matched to a gene: 15. Germline CDR1 reads SGHVS; CDR2 reads FNYEAQ. This CDR3 spans 16 amino acids. Full variable domain (rest looked up from reference TRBV7-6 and TRBJ2-1): GAGVSQSPRYKVTKRGQDVALRCDPISGHVSLYWYRQALGQGPEFLTYFNYEAQQDKSGLPNDRFSAERPEGSISTLTIQRTEQRDSAMYRCASSTTSGGSNTGQFFGPGTRLTVL.

This clonotype was seen repeatedly, ten times or more. The V gene is TRBV5-1, the J gene TRBJ2-3; 10 bases match TRBD2. CDR3 length: 17 residues. V trimming: 4 bases; J trimming: 2 bases; junction bases outside the gene matches: 10. In germline, CDR1 is SGHRS, CDR2 YFSETQ. The CDR3 protein is CASSPSSLAGATDTQYF. Written as DNA, the CDR3 is TGCGCCAGCAGCCCCTCTTCGCTAGCGGGAGCCACAGATACGCAGTATTTT.

The genes are TRBV25-1 and TRBJ2-6; possibly TRBD1 for D (6 bases). The germline V and J ends were trimmed by 4 bases and 2 bases, with 9 bases remaining between them. From germline, CDR1 is MGHDK and CDR2 SYGVNS. CDR3 length equals 15 residues. In nucleotides, the CDR3 is TGTGCCAGCAGTGTCCAGGGGACTGGGGCCAACGTCCTGACTTTC. This sequence encodes CASSVQGTGANVLTF.

This clonotype has just a few counts. This sequence joins TRBV6-1 and TRBJ2-3, with 9 bases identical to TRBD2. CDR3 length equals 19 residues. Germline V gives CDR1 MNHNS, CDR2 SASEGT. Trimming took 6 bases from V and 6 from J; bases not matched to a gene: 22. The CDR3 bases are TGTGCCAGCAGACCTTTCGCTGGGGCTAGCGGGAATCAGCCGGATACGCAGTATTTT. This encodes CASRPFAGASGNQPDTQYF.

The chain recombines TRBV7-9 with TRBJ2-5; TRBD2 agrees at 8 bases. The V gene end was trimmed by 0 bases and the J gene end by 2 bases; junction bases not matched to a gene: 11. This CDR3 is 18 amino acids long. CDR1 is SEHNR and CDR2 is FQNEAQ in the germline V gene (reference sequence). CDR3 nucleotide sequence: TGTGCCAGCAGCTTAGCGTTGCTATCGGGAGGGCTTCAAGAGACCCAGTACTTC. It codes for CASSLALLSGGLQETQYF.

This clonotype was seen ten or more times. J is TRBJ2-3 and V is TRBV12-3 or TRBV12-4; possible D gene TRBD1, 6 bases. V was cut by 3 bases and J by 2 bases, with 12 bases left in between. This CDR3 has 15 amino acids. The CDR3 sequence is CASSFFGGLTDTQYF. For the CDR3, the DNA is TGTGCCAGCAGTTTTTTTGGGGGCCTCACAGATACGCAGTATTTT.

This clonotype has ten or more counts. The V call is TRBV6-1, the J call TRBJ2-1; 11 bases match TRBD2. Trimming removed 6 bases from V and 6 bases from J; junction bases left unmatched: 10. CDR1 and CDR2 from the germline V gene are MNHNS and SASEGT. The CDR3 has 16 amino acids. This chain's CDR3 is CASSSSGTSGFNEQFF. DNA for the CDR3: TGTGCCAGCAGCTCCTCCGGGACTAGCGGATTCAATGAGCAGTTCTTC.

With respect to this clonotype: This could be a read error, since a much larger clone is one nucleotide away. This chain uses TRBV7-9 with TRBJ2-3, with D possibly being TRBD1 or TRBD2 (6 bases each). The germline gives CDR1 SEHNR, CDR2 FQNEAQ (reference sequence). The CDR3 runs 15 residues. The CDR3 spells CASSSRLEATGTQYF. The DNA of the CDR3 is TGTGCCAGCAGCTCCAGACTAGAAGCGACAGGTACGCAGTATTTT.

This clonotype was recorded many times. The chain has TRBV6-2 or TRBV6-3 and TRBJ2-3; D perhaps matches TRBD2 (6 bases). The CDR3 has 15 residues. V was cut by 6 bases and J by 0 bases, with 13 bases left in between. In germline, CDR1 is MNHEY, CDR2 SVGEGT. The CDR3 here is CASRWGLLSTDTQYF. The CDR3 DNA follows: TGTGCCAGCAGATGGGGACTCCTAAGCACAGATACGCAGTATTTT.

As concerns this clonotype: A read error may be the cause here, since a much bigger clone is one base away. The rearrangement links TRBV28 to TRBJ2-7; D is possibly TRBD1 or TRBD2 (5 bases each). Germline lookup yields CDR1 MDHEN and CDR2 SYDVKM. CDR3 size: 14 residues. V was cut by 7 bases and J by 1 base, with 14 bases left in between. The CDR3 loop is CASNPSGGSYEQYF. CDR3 DNA: TGTGCCAGCAACCCGTCTGGGGGTTCCTACGAGCAGTACTTC.

This clonotype was counted ten times or more. This chain connects TRBV27 to TRBJ1-4, with D possibly TRBD1 on 5 matching bases. This CDR3 contains 16 residues. Trimming removed 6 bases from V and 4 bases from J, with 18 bases in between. Germline CDR1 MNHEY, CDR2 SMNVEV (reference sequence). The CDR3 sequence is CASRPAGLALNEKLFF. CDR3 nucleotide sequence: TGTGCCAGCAGGCCAGCAGGGCTTGCGCTTAATGAAAAACTGTTTTTT.

Many counts were recorded for this clonotype. The rearrangement links TRBV6-5 to TRBJ2-5, with D tentatively TRBD1 (6 bases). CDR3 length: 16 amino acids. Germline values: CDR1 MNHEY, CDR2 SVGAGI. The V end lost 0 bases, the J end lost 0 bases, and 11 bases lay between the germline ends. CDR3 protein: CASSYSRGSYQETQYF. CDR3 DNA sequence: TGTGCCAGCAGTTACTCGAGGGGGTCGTACCAAGAGACCCAGTACTTC.

A note on this clonotype: A much larger clone lies one base from this, so it may be a read error. Here the CDR3 DNA reads TGTGCCAGCAGAAGTAAGACCGGGGCAAAAGGCGAAAAACTGTTTTTT. Residues: CASRSKTGAKGEKLFF. The chain uses TRBV2 and TRBJ1-4; D might be TRBD1 (5 bases). The CDR3 length is 16 residues. V was cut by 6 bases and J by 8 bases, with 22 bases left in between. CDR1 and CDR2 from the germline V gene are SNHLY and FYNNEI.

At least ten counts were recorded for this clonotype. The rearrangement uses TRBV27 and TRBJ2-5; 14 positions match TRBD2. CDR3 size: 15 residues. Germline loops: CDR1 MNHEY, CDR2 SMNVEV (reference sequence). J was trimmed by 4 bases and V by 9 bases; bases with no gene match: 7. CDR3 protein: CASSGLAGGGETQYF. The DNA for the CDR3 is TGTGCCAGTTCTGGACTAGCGGGAGGAGGAGAGACCCAGTACTTC.

This clonotype was counted ten times or more. V is TRBV3-1 and J is TRBJ2-2; maybe TRBD1 (5 bases). V gave up 1 base and J gave up 2 bases, with 11 bases separating them. CDR3 length: 16 residues. Germline CDR1 reads LGHDT; CDR2 reads YNNKEL (reference sequence). In DNA form, the CDR3 reads TGTGCCAGCAGCCAAGTCGGGCAGGGTAACACCGGGGAGCTGTTTTTT. This codes for CASSQVGQGNTGELFF. Full variable domain (rest looked up from reference TRBV3-1 and TRBJ2-2): DTAVSQTPKYLVTQMGNDKSIKCEQNLGHDTMYWYKQDSKKFLKIMFSYNNKELIINETVPNRFSPKSPDKAHLNLHINSLELGDSAVYFCASSQVGQGNTGELFFGEGSRLTVL.

There are a few counts of this clonotype. V is TRBV29-1 and J is TRBJ1-4, with D tentatively TRBD1 (5 bases). Germline CDR1 and CDR2: SQVTM and ANQGSEA. CDR3 length equals 14 residues. The V end was cut by 7 bases, the J end by 5 bases, with 17 bases between. CDR3 in amino acids: CSAARGMANEKLFF. The DNA for the CDR3 is TGCAGCGCCGCCCGGGGGATGGCGAATGAAAAACTGTTTTTT.

This chain joins TRBV3-1 and TRBJ2-2; 12 positions agree with TRBD2. Losses at the gene ends were 3 bases for V and 4 bases for J; bases not matched to a gene: 0. This CDR3 has 15 amino acids. Germline-derived CDR1 and CDR2 are LGHDT and YNNKEL (reference sequence). As DNA, the CDR3 is TGTGCCAGCAGCCAGGGACTAGCGGGCACCGGGGAGCTGTTTTTT. As protein: CASSQGLAGTGELFF.